A selection of T cell receptor beta chains follows, all from one sample in a study of identifying expanded T cells in peripheral blood. Sequencing was performed with immunoSEQ multiplex PCR; in TCRdb, only in-frame clones are kept and a portion is missing. The table records some 100,000 clones, approximately 90% of them present only once. Sequenced material: blood. The receptors were sampled from a person between 18 and 75 years old in good health. The CDR3 runs from the conserved cysteine through the conserved F or W. Fields, in order: V gene, J gene, D gene, clone size, CDR3 DNA, CDR3 protein. A D gene is named only where the DNA matches it firmly. The size of a clone is reported for some rows only, either as once, few or many, or as a class for expanded clones.

>TRBV7-3|TRBJ2-7|TRBD2|NA
TGTGCCAGCTCCCCTAGCGGGAGGGCCGAGTCCTACGAGCAGTACTTC
CASSPSGRAESYEQYF
>TRBV7-8|TRBJ2-5|NA|NA
TGTGCCAGCACCTTGGGGGGACCCTACGGGCAAACCCAGTACTTC
CASTLGGPYGQTQYF
>TRBV10-1|TRBJ2-1|TRBD1|NA
TGCGCCAGCAGTGAGTCCGGGACAGGGGACAATGAGCAGTTCTTC
CASSESGTGDNEQFF
>TRBV2|TRBJ2-2|NA|NA
TGTGCCAGCAGTGAAGGGCATACCGGGGAGCTGTTTTTT
CASSEGHTGELFF
>TRBV10-1|TRBJ1-1|NA|NA
TGCGCCAGCAGTAAAGACACAATGAACACTGAAGCTTTCTTT
CASSKDTMNTEAFF
>TRBV27|TRBJ2-2|TRBD2|NA
TGTGCCAGCAGCGACGGTGGGAGGGGAACCGGGGAGCTGTTTTTT
CASSDGGRGTGELFF
>TRBV2|TRBJ2-7|TRBD1|NA
TGTGCCAGCAAGATGGACAGGGGCGACTACGAGCAGTACTTC
CASKMDRGDYEQYF
>TRBV6-5|TRBJ2-3|NA|NA
TGTGCCAGCAAAGGCAGGGGCACAGATACGCAGTATTTT
CASKGRGTDTQYF
>TRBV5-1|TRBJ2-3|TRBD2|NA
TGCGCCAGCAGCGGACTAGCGGGAGGGGAGGGGGATACGCAGTATTTT
CASSGLAGGEGDTQYF
>TRBV4-3|TRBJ2-1|TRBD2|once
TGCGCCAGCAGCCGCGGACTAGCGGGGGGTTTCAGCTCCTACAATGAGCAGTTCTTC
CASSRGLAGGFSSYNEQFF
>TRBV19|TRBJ2-6|TRBD2|NA
TGTGCCAGTAGTATAAGGCGACTAGCTCCGGACGACCCCGCTGGGGCCAACGTCCTGACTTTC
CASSIRRLAPDDPAGANVLTF
>TRBV6-6|TRBJ1-2|NA|NA
TGTGCCAGCAGTTCGTGGACAGCCTATGGCTACACCTTC
CASSSWTAYGYTF
>TRBV6-6|TRBJ2-7|NA|NA
TGTGCCAGCAGGGGAGATAGACAAACCAGGGGCGAGCAGTACTTC
CASRGDRQTRGEQYF
>TRBV9|TRBJ1-1|NA|NA
TGTGCCAGCAGCGTAGAGCTTCAATATTTT
CASSVELQYF
>TRBV7-2|TRBJ2-2|NA|NA
TGTGCCAGCAGCTCGGTTAGGAACACCGGGGAGCTGTTTTTT
CASSSVRNTGELFF
>TRBV4-1|TRBJ2-1|NA|NA
TGCGCCAGCAGCCAAGAGGGACATTACCGGGGGTACAATGAGCAGTTCTTC
CASSQEGHYRGYNEQFF
>TRBV27|TRBJ1-2|NA|NA
TGTGCCAGCAGTTTTATCTCGGAACCGGGACGGCACTATGGCTACACCTTC
CASSFISEPGRHYGYTF
>TRBV7-9|TRBJ2-2|TRBD2|NA
TGTGCCAGCAGCTTACGGCTAGCGGGTACCGGGGAGCTGTTTTTT
CASSLRLAGTGELFF
>TRBV4-1|TRBJ2-5|NA|NA
TGCGCCAGCAGCCGGAGGGATTTCCAAGAGACCCAGTACTTC
CASSRRDFQETQYF
>TRBV5-8|TRBJ2-3|TRBD2|NA
TGTGCCAGCAGCGGGGGGACTAGCGGGAGGAGTTGGACAGATACGCAGTATTTT
CASSGGTSGRSWTDTQYF
>TRBV12-5|TRBJ2-3|TRBD1|NA
TGTGCTAGTGGCTGGGGGACAGGAACAGATACGCAGTATTTT
CASGWGTGTDTQYF
>TRBV14|TRBJ2-6|TRBD1|NA
TGTGCCAGCAGCCATACCGGGACAGCTAGCTCTGGGGCCAACGTCCTGACTTTC
CASSHTGTASSGANVLTF
>TRBV5-1|TRBJ2-7|NA|NA
TGCGCCAGCAGCGGCGACGGGTACTACGAGCAGTACTTC
CASSGDGYYEQYF
>TRBV6-5|TRBJ2-7|NA|NA
TGTGCCAGCAAACGAGGGGCGGGGGCGTCCGAGCAGTACTTC
CASKRGAGASEQYF
>TRBV7-2|TRBJ1-1|NA|once
TGTGCCAGCAGCTTAACAAACTTTGGAGCTTTCTTT
CASSLTNFGAFF
>TRBV7-9|TRBJ2-2|NA|NA
TGTGCCAGCAGCTTAGGTCCCACCGGGGAGCTGTTTTTT
CASSLGPTGELFF
>TRBV7-8|TRBJ1-1|NA|NA
TGTGCCAGCAGCTTAGTTTGGGCAGACTACACTGAAGCTTTCTTT
CASSLVWADYTEAFF
>TRBV18|TRBJ2-1|TRBD1|NA
TGTGCCAGCTCAAGCTGGGGACAGGGGATGGACGATGAGCAGTTCTTC
CASSSWGQGMDDEQFF
>TRBV7-3|TRBJ2-7|NA|NA
TGTGCCAGCAGCCGGGACTGGAGGGGGGAGCAGTACTTC
CASSRDWRGEQYF
>TRBV2|TRBJ1-6|NA|NA
TGTGCCAGCGTTATCCGATCCTATAATTCACCCCTCCACTTT
CASVIRSYNSPLHF
>TRBV5-4|TRBJ2-5|NA|once
TGTGCCAGCAGCTGGGGGTATGTAGGGACCCAGTACTTC
CASSWGYVGTQYF
>TRBV11-3|TRBJ2-2|NA|NA
TGTGCCAGCAGCTTAGGCAGGGGGAACACCGGGGAGCTGTTTTTT
CASSLGRGNTGELFF
>TRBV10-1|TRBJ2-2|TRBD1|NA
TGCGCCAGCAGACCCGGACAGGGTAGCACCGGGGAGCTGTTTTTT
CASRPGQGSTGELFF
>TRBV18|TRBJ1-2|NA|NA
TGTGCCAGCTCACCATTTCCGGAAAACTATGGCTACACCTTC
CASSPFPENYGYTF
>TRBV29-1|TRBJ1-1|NA|NA
TGCAGCGTTTTTTTGAACACTGAAGCTTTCTTT
CSVFLNTEAFF
>TRBV6-6|TRBJ1-1|NA|NA
TGTGCCAGCAGTTACTCGTGGAGGGAGGACACTGAAGCTTTCTTT
CASSYSWREDTEAFF
>TRBV7-3|TRBJ1-1|NA|NA
TGTGCCAGCAGCTTTGGGCAGTCTCCGATCGTCTCTGAAGCTTTCTTT
CASSFGQSPIVSEAFF
>TRBV10-3|TRBJ1-5|NA|once
TGTGCCATCAGTGAGTCGACGGGGGGGGCAAATCAGCCCCAGCATTTT
CAISESTGGANQPQHF
>TRBV29-1|TRBJ2-7|TRBD1|once
TGCAGCGTTGACTTGGCGGGACAGGGCGAGTACGAGCAGTACTTC
CSVDLAGQGEYEQYF
>TRBV2|TRBJ1-3|NA|NA
TGTGCCACCCGTCTGGGAAACACCATATATTTT
CATRLGNTIYF
>TRBV6-1|TRBJ2-5|NA|NA
TGTGCCAGCAGGGCCCTGGGGGGGGGCGGAAAGACCCAGTACTTC
CASRALGGGGKTQYF
>TRBV6-1|TRBJ1-2|NA|once
TGTGCCAGCACCGCGACTAACTATGGCTACACCTTC
CASTATNYGYTF
>TRBV11-2|TRBJ2-7|TRBD2|NA
TGTGCCAGCAGCTTAGAAGGCCGGGAGGTCGACGAGCAGTACTTC
CASSLEGREVDEQYF
>TRBV7-3|TRBJ2-5|NA|NA
TGTGCCAGCAGCACATACCGGGCCAGGTTGGAGACCCAGTACTTC
CASSTYRARLETQYF
>TRBV19|TRBJ2-7|NA|NA
TGTGCCAGTAGCACATCCGGACCGGTCTCCTACGAGCAGTACTTC
CASSTSGPVSYEQYF
>TRBV7-7|TRBJ2-1|TRBD2|once
TGTGCCAGCAGCCATAGCGGGAGGGCCCAGGAGCAGTTCTTC
CASSHSGRAQEQFF
>TRBV5-1|TRBJ2-7|NA|NA
TGCGCCAGCAGCCCAAGAACAGGGGGGGGCGAGCAGTACTTC
CASSPRTGGGEQYF
>TRBV30|TRBJ1-5|NA|few
TGTGCCTGGAGTGTAGAGTCGAGACAGCCCCAGCATTTT
CAWSVESRQPQHF
>TRBV13|TRBJ1-6|NA|NA
TGTGCCAGCTCGTTGATTAATTCACCCCTCCACTTT
CASSLINSPLHF
>TRBV7-2|TRBJ2-1|NA|NA
TGTGCCAGCAGCTCCGACACAGGGAACAATGAGCAGTTCTTC
CASSSDTGNNEQFF